These 15 T cell receptor beta chains originate from one sample sequenced in a study of blood T cell repertoires in COVID-19. Clones were sequenced by immunoSEQ multiplex PCR, and TCRdb holds only the in-frame ones, with some missing. This sample has 200,000 to 250,000 clones; just over 85% occur once, and the top ten carry about 1.6%. What was sequenced was PBMCs or T cells enriched from blood (not recorded which). Receptors were obtained from a man aged 40-49 years who had recovered from COVID-19.

The V gene is TRBV3-1 (or the pseudogene TRBV3-2), the J gene TRBJ2-3, with D possibly matching TRBD1 (5 bases). Germline values: CDR1 LGHDT, CDR2 YNNKEL (reference sequence). V was pared by 4 bases and J by 3 bases, with 8 bases between. The CDR3 is 13 amino acids. CDR3 region: CASSPPGTDTQYF. CDR3 nucleotide sequence: TGTGCCAGCAGCCCCCCAGGGACAGATACGCAGTATTTT.

The chain recombines TRBV18 with TRBJ1-3; D is perhaps TRBD1 (5 bases). The CDR3 is 16 residues long. V lost 0 bases and J 3 bases, leaving 12 bases between the germline ends. In germline, CDR1 is KGHSH, CDR2 LQKENI. The CDR3 spells CASSPPGGTSGNTIYF. The CDR3 nucleotides read TGTGCCAGCTCACCACCGGGGGGAACGAGTGGAAACACCATATATTTT.

The chain employs TRBV18 and TRBJ1-4; D gene ambiguous. This CDR3 has 12 residues. V gave up 9 bases and J gave up 7 bases, with 12 bases separating them. CDR1 is KGHSH and CDR2 is LQKENI in the germline V gene. Here the CDR3 DNA reads TGTGCCAGTCATCAGGAGGGTGAAAAACTGTTTTTT. Its translation: CASHQEGEKLFF. Variable domain in full (rest from reference TRBV18 and TRBJ1-4): NAGVMQNPRHLVRRRGQEARLRCSPMKGHSHVYWYRQLPEEGLKFMVYLQKENIIDESGMPKERFSAEFPKEGPSILRIQQVVRGDSAAYFCASHQEGEKLFFGSGTQLSVL.

V and J are TRBV4-3 and TRBJ2-3; TRBD2 might be the D (5 bases). Trimming shortened V by 0 bases and J by 0 bases, and 10 bases separated the two germline ends. CDR3 size: 16 residues. CDR1 is LGHNA and CDR2 is YSLEER in the germline V gene. Written as DNA, the CDR3 is TGCGCCAGCAGCCAAGATTGGAGCGGTAGCACAGATACGCAGTATTTT. Its protein product is CASSQDWSGSTDTQYF.

The CDR3 loop is CASSQIRDRRYSNQPQHF. CDR3 DNA sequence: TGCGCCAGCAGTCAAATCCGGGACAGGCGGTATAGCAATCAGCCCCAGCATTTT. The chain joins TRBV23-1 to TRBJ1-5; 8 bases agree with TRBD1. TRBV23-1 is an open reading frame, and its role is uncertain. The CDR3 runs 18 residues. V was clipped by 2 bases and J by 0 bases; unmatched bases: 9.

The chain combines TRBV6-5 with TRBJ1-5; TRBD1 is a possible D gene (5 bases). Trimming removed 4 bases from V and 2 bases from J, with 12 bases in between. This CDR3 contains 15 residues. Germline CDR1 is MNHEY and CDR2 is SVGAGI. For the CDR3, the DNA is TGTGCCAGCAGTTCCTCGTGGGGGGGCAATCAGCCCCAGCATTTT. This gives the protein CASSSSWGGNQPQHF.

The chain joins TRBV19 to TRBJ1-1; D is perhaps TRBD1 (5 bases). The CDR3 consists of 16 residues. Trimming stripped 7 bases from V and 1 base from J, with 19 bases between. Per germline, CDR1 LNHDA and CDR2 SQIVND (reference sequence). CDR3 nucleotide sequence: TGTGCCAGTACCCCGATAAGAGACAGAGGGAACACTGAAGCTTTCTTT. Encoded protein: CASTPIRDRGNTEAFF. The variable domain in full, with the rest retrieved from reference TRBV19 and TRBJ1-1, is DGGITQSPKYLFRKEGQNVTLSCEQNLNHDAMYWYRQDPGQGLRLIYYSQIVNDFQKGDIAEGYSVSREKKESFPLTVTSAQKNPTAFYLCASTPIRDRGNTEAFFGQGTRLTVV.

This chain joins TRBV13 and TRBJ2-4, with TRBD1 matching over 8 bases. J was trimmed by 9 bases and V by 4 bases; bases with no gene match: 11. This CDR3 has 15 residues. The germline CDR1 and CDR2 sequences are PRHDT and FYEKMQ (reference sequence). CDR3 nucleotide sequence: TGTGCCAGCAGCTCGTCCGGGACAGGAGTCGGCATTCAGTACTTC. Translation: CASSSSGTGVGIQYF.

The chain is built from TRBV3-1 (or the pseudogene TRBV3-2) and TRBJ1-5; weak D call: TRBD1 (5 bases). Germline lookup yields CDR1 LGHDT and CDR2 YNNKEL (reference sequence). V was shortened by 4 bases and J by 3 bases, with 13 bases between the two germline ends. The CDR3 totals 15 residues. The CDR3 sequence is CASSPHFRDNQPQHF. CDR3 nucleotides: TGTGCCAGCAGCCCCCACTTCAGGGACAATCAGCCCCAGCATTTT.

The CDR3 region has the DNA TGTGCCAGCAGTGATCCTCGGACTATAAGCACTGAAGCTTTCTTT. As protein: CASSDPRTISTEAFF. The chain has TRBV25-1 and TRBJ1-1; D is undetermined. Germline V lookup: CDR1 MGHDK, CDR2 SYGVNS. The V end was cut by 3 bases, the J end by 4 bases, with 15 bases between. The CDR3 extends over 15 amino acids. The entire variable domain, with the rest obtained from reference TRBV25-1 and TRBJ1-1, is as follows: EADIYQTPRYLVIGTGKKITLECSQTMGHDKMYWYQQDPGMELHLIHYSYGVNSTEKGDLSSESTVSRIRTEHFPLTLESARPSHTSQYLCASSDPRTISTEAFFGQGTRLTVV.

The chain employs TRBV7-2 and TRBJ2-1; 8 nucleotides match TRBD2. Germline lookup yields CDR1 SGHTA and CDR2 FQGNSA. This CDR3 has 16 residues. With V trimmed by 5 bases and J by 0 bases, 6 bases remained unmatched. DNA of the CDR3: TGTGCCAGCAGCCCCTCAAGCGGGAGCTCCTACAATGAGCAGTTCTTC. Amino acid sequence: CASSPSSGSSYNEQFF.

The chain links TRBV10-3 to TRBJ1-4; TRBD1 matches at 7 bases. The V and J ends lost 5 bases and 5 bases, in that order; junction bases with no gene match: 8. This CDR3 spans 15 amino acids. CDR1 is ENHRY, CDR2 SYGVKD, per germline. CDR3 residues: CAISKAGTENEKLFF. For the CDR3, the DNA is TGTGCCATCAGTAAAGCCGGGACAGAAAATGAAAAACTGTTTTTT.

The J gene is TRBJ2-5, the V gene TRBV6-5, with 7 bases lining up with TRBD1. V gave up 7 bases and J gave up 2 bases; unmatched junction bases: 1. CDR1 and CDR2 (germline): MNHEY, SVGAGI. CDR3 length: 12 residues. The CDR3 coding sequence is TGTGCCAGCACGGGACAGCAAGAGACCCAGTACTTC. It codes for CASTGQQETQYF.

The genes are TRBV5-6 and TRBJ1-1; D unresolved. Germline loops: CDR1 SGHDT, CDR2 YYEEEE. The CDR3 has 14 amino acids. Trimming removed 6 bases at V and 1 base at J, with 13 bases between. CDR3 sequence reads: CASTQADWNTEAFF. CDR3 in DNA: TGTGCCAGCACCCAAGCAGACTGGAACACTGAAGCTTTCTTT.

The J gene is TRBJ2-7, the V gene TRBV28, with 9 positions matching TRBD2. Per germline, CDR1 MDHEN and CDR2 SYDVKM. This CDR3 is built from 14 residues. V shed 6 bases and J 6 bases; nucleotides not matched to a gene: 9. CDR3 amino acids: CASRTPGLAREQYF. DNA of the CDR3: TGTGCCAGCAGAACCCCGGGACTAGCCCGCGAGCAGTACTTC.